Reported below is one T cell receptor beta chain. The antigen is undetermined. The source of the sample is a study of OX40 agonist ivuxolimab in advanced cancers. Turning to the study itself: Three patients, one with hepatocellular carcinoma and two with cutaneous melanoma, responded partially. Study-wide findings and caveats: Doses of 0.1 to 3.0 mg/kg were accompanied by clonal expansion of CD4+ and CD8+ blood T cells by week 6. CD8+ T cells averaged more expanded clones than CD4+.

Looked up from germline, CDR1 is MDHEN and CDR2 is SYDVKM. The CDR3 length is 15 residues. V lost 3 bases and J lost 5, with 13 bases in between. TCRdb's copy holds only in-frame clones and misses some; the assay was immunoSEQ multiplex PCR. This sample yields roughly 76,000 clones, of which around four fifths are seen a single time; 5.9% belongs to the top ten. The sample here was CD4+ or CD8+ T cells sorted from blood, taken in a trial of the OX40 agonist ivuxolimab. The V call is TRBV28, the J call TRBJ2-2; D is ambiguous. This sequence originates from an adult with an advanced solid tumor such as melanoma, head and neck, liver or kidney cancer. For the CDR3, the DNA is TGTGCCAGCAGTTTTGAGGCCTTGGGGACCGGGGAGCTGTTTTTT. The encoded protein is CASSFEALGTGELFF.